This T cell receptor beta chain was sequenced in a study of graft-versus-host responses after intestinal transplantation. Findings and caveats of the study: GvH clone levels peaked in circulation, and this peak was associated with early post-transplant HvG declines.

Concerning this clone: Its target is unknown.

Clones were sequenced by immunoSEQ multiplex PCR, and TCRdb holds only the in-frame ones, with some missing. The sample has about 110,000 clones; about 92% are singletons. The sequence came from a human donor who was the organ donor for an intestinal transplant. This sample comprised unstimulated CD8+ T cells sorted from spleen or lymph node cells, obtained before transplant.

This chain's CDR3 is CAWSVIGPTSSDEQYF. CDR3 in DNA: TGTGCCTGGAGTGTAATCGGCCCGACTAGTTCCGACGAGCAGTACTTC. This chain uses TRBV30 with TRBJ2-7, with D possibly matching TRBD2 (6 bases). Trimming took off 0 bases at V and 5 bases at J, with 20 bases between the two ends. This CDR3 region has 16 residues. Per the germline V gene, CDR1 is GTSNPN and CDR2 is SVGIG (reference sequence).